The 13 T cell receptor beta chains presented below share a single source sample, sequenced in a study of shared clonotypes between healthy human individuals. Profiling relied on immunoSEQ multiplex PCR, and the TCRdb table lists in-frame clones only, not all of them. The sample includes about 490,000 clones, about 85% seen only once; the top ten take approximately 12%. The sequenced sample consisted of PBMCs. The source of these receptors is a woman aged 40 to 50 in good health. Some clones in this sample may be carry-over from other donors' samples.

This clone was counted a single time. V gene TRBV30 combines with J gene TRBJ2-1, with unresolved D. CDR3 length: 14 amino acids. Germline CDR1 GTSNPN, CDR2 SVGIG (reference sequence). V was cut by 0 bases and J by 4 bases, with 10 bases left in between. CDR3 nucleotide sequence: TGTGCCTGGAGTGTCCCCGGCCGGTACAATGAGCAGTTCTTC. Its translation is CAWSVPGRYNEQFF.

The chain couples TRBV5-6 to TRBJ1-2; D is possibly TRBD1 (6 bases). The CDR3 is made up of 14 amino acids. The V gene lost 1 base and the J gene lost 4 bases, with 11 bases spanning the gap. Germline values: CDR1 SGHDT, CDR2 YYEEEE. Written as DNA, the CDR3 is TGTGCCAGCAGCTTGAACAGGGCGGGCTATGGCTACACCTTC. This sequence encodes CASSLNRAGYGYTF.

Here the CDR3 DNA reads TGTGCCAGCAGACGAGGAGTTGTTGGGTCAGACTCCTACGAGCAGTACTTC. Protein sequence: CASRRGVVGSDSYEQYF. V usage is TRBV27 and J usage is TRBJ2-7; D is undetermined. The CDR3 length is 17 residues. V lost 6 bases and J 0 bases, leaving 21 bases between the germline ends. Germline loops: CDR1 MNHEY, CDR2 SMNVEV (reference sequence).

The chain's CDR3 is CASSQKLAGEDIQYF. CDR3 coding DNA: TGCGCCAGCAGCCAGAAGCTAGCGGGGGAGGACATTCAGTACTTC. This rearrangement joins TRBV4-3 to TRBJ2-4, with TRBD2 matching over 10 bases. V shed 3 bases, J shed 8 bases, and the junction held 7 bases outside the gene matches. The germline V gene encodes CDR1 LGHNA and CDR2 YSLEER. The CDR3 spans 15 residues.

This chain joins TRBV19 and TRBJ1-2, with 8 bases aligning to TRBD1. Unmatched junction bases numbered 14, after V lost 5 bases and J lost 3 bases. In germline, CDR1 is LNHDA, CDR2 SQIVND (reference sequence). The CDR3 totals 17 residues. The CDR3 DNA follows: TGTGCCAGTAGTTCGTCCGGGACAGGCCCCGGGGACTATGGCTACACCTTC. Protein sequence: CASSSSGTGPGDYGYTF.

This sequence joins TRBV4-1 and TRBJ2-7; D may correspond to TRBD1 or TRBD2 (5 bases each). The CDR3 length is 13 residues. The V gene's germline CDR1 is MGHRA and CDR2 YSYEKL. V lost 6 bases, J lost 4 bases, and 13 bases lay in between. The CDR3 bases are TGCGCCAGCAGTCAGGGACCAGGGTACGAGCAGTACTTC. This encodes CASSQGPGYEQYF.

The chain links TRBV28 to TRBJ1-5; D may be TRBD1 (6 bases). The CDR3 spans 16 residues. V lost 2 bases, J lost 3 bases, and 14 bases lay in between. Germline V lookup: CDR1 MDHEN, CDR2 SYDVKM. In DNA, the CDR3 is TGTGCCAGCAGTTTACTCGGACAGAGACCCAATCAGCCCCAGCATTTT. Translation gives CASSLLGQRPNQPQHF.

The genes are TRBV6-6 and TRBJ1-4; D uncertain. Trimming stripped 2 bases from V and 8 bases from J, with 15 bases between. The CDR3 loop spans 15 amino acids. Germline CDR1 reads MNHNY; CDR2 reads SVGAGI (reference sequence). CDR3 residues: CASSYPGQVREKLFF. The CDR3 coding sequence is TGTGCCAGCAGTTACCCGGGCCAGGTTCGCGAAAAACTGTTTTTT.

V is TRBV7-2 and J is TRBJ1-1; the match to TRBD1 covers 7 bases. The V and J ends lost 6 bases and 2 bases, in that order; junction bases with no gene match: 6. Germline CDR1 and CDR2: SGHTA and FQGNSA. This CDR3 region has 14 residues. The CDR3, as DNA: TGTGCCAGCAGGCCGGGACAGATTAACACTGAAGCTTTCTTT. It is translated as CASRPGQINTEAFF.

This chain connects TRBV30 to TRBJ1-2, with D possibly being TRBD1 (5 bases). The V gene lost 0 bases and the J gene lost 3 bases, with 8 bases spanning the gap. Germline assignment: CDR1 GTSNPN and CDR2 SVGIG (reference sequence). The CDR3 spans 13 residues. The CDR3: CAWSVLGDYGYTF. The CDR3 DNA reads TGTGCCTGGAGTGTACTGGGGGACTATGGCTACACCTTC.

The count of this clone is one. The chain links TRBV29-1 to TRBJ2-1; 9 nucleotides match TRBD2. CDR3 size: 13 residues. CDR1 and CDR2 (germline): SQVTM, ANQGSEA. With V trimmed by 7 bases and J by 9 bases, 10 bases remained unmatched. In DNA, the CDR3 is TGCAGCGGGGGGGCTAGCGGGATCGTTGAGCAGTTCTTC. Residues: CSGGASGIVEQFF.

About this clone: The likely explanation is a read error, given a far larger clone one base away. Different DNA sequences within this sample yield the same CDR3. CDR3 sequence (DNA): TGTGCCAGCACCCGGGGGACTAGCGGGAGGGCCGTCTCCGAGGCCGAGCAGTACTTC. It encodes CASTRGTSGRAVSEAEQYF. This rearrangement joins TRBV2 to TRBJ2-5; the match to TRBD2 covers 16 bases. The J call is doubtful: the DNA matches TRBJ2-7 better. Germline CDR1 is SNHLY and CDR2 is FYNNEI. The length of the CDR3 is 19 residues.

The J gene is TRBJ2-5, the V gene TRBV5-1; the match to TRBD2 covers 7 bases. This CDR3 contains 13 residues. Germline CDR1 and CDR2: SGHRS and YFSETQ. J was trimmed by 7 bases and V by 6 bases; bases with no gene match: 9. This CDR3 is CASTPGGQGTQYF. The CDR3 nucleotides are TGCGCCAGCACCCCGGGAGGCCAGGGGACCCAGTACTTC.